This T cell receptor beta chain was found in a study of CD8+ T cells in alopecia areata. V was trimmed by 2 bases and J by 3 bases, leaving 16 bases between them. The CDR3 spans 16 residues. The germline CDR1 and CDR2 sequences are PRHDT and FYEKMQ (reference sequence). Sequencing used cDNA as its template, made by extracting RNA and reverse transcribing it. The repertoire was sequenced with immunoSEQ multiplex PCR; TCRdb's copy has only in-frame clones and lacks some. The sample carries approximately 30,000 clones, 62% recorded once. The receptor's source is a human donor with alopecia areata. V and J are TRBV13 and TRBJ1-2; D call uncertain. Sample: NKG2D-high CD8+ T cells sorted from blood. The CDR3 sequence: CASSLLGSGIDYGYTF. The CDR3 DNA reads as TGTGCCAGCAGCTTACTAGGATCGGGCATTGACTATGGCTACACCTTC.